Listed here are 30 T cell receptor beta chains from one sample, sequenced in a study of regulatory T cells in long-lasting Graves disease. The time point denotes: newly diagnosed GD, antithyroid drugs for less than 3 months. The TCR library was made from RNA that had been extracted from PBMCs in TRIzol. For TCR beta, libraries came from iRepertoire HTBI primers and Arm-PCR of CDR3 regions. Each CDR3 protein gets one entry after TCRdb re-called the multiplex PCR reads with MiXCR. The sample has 370,000 or so distinct CDR3 sequences, 15% to 20% seen once. This same sample was also part of a study on T cells in Graves' hyperthyroidism and ophthalmopathy.

Sequencing used peripheral blood mononuclear cells (PBMCs), obtained at new diagnosis, from a patient treated with antithyroid drugs. Receptors were obtained from a woman younger than 35 with Graves disease.

The V call is TRBV4-1, the J call TRBJ1-3, with 7 nucleotides matching TRBD1. Germline lookup yields CDR1 MGHRA and CDR2 YSYEKL. Trimming cost V 0 bases and J 0 bases; bases outside gene matches: 11. This CDR3 has 19 amino acids. The CDR3 nucleotides read TGCGCCAGCAGCCAAGAACACCCGGACAGGCTAAGCTCTGGAAACACCATATATTTT. Translating it yields CASSQEHPDRLSSGNTIYF.

This clonotype has more than one count but fewer than ten. The V and J genes are TRBV5-1 and TRBJ1-5; 7 bases are a match to TRBD1. The CDR3 sequence is 14 residues long. V gave up 4 bases and J gave up 7 bases; unmatched junction bases: 8. Germline-derived CDR1 and CDR2 are SGHRS and YFSETQ. The CDR3: CASSPDRESQPQHF. In DNA, the CDR3 is TGCGCCAGCAGCCCTGACAGGGAAAGCCAGCCCCAGCATTTT.

This clonotype was recorded at least ten times. V is TRBV7-8 and J is TRBJ2-1, with D perhaps TRBD1 (5 bases). The germline V gene has CDR1 SGHVS and CDR2 FQNEAQ. The CDR3 has 15 residues. Between the trimmed V and J ends, which lost 5 bases and 6 bases, there was a span of 17 bases. The CDR3 region is CASSPRPGFINEQFF. CDR3 coding DNA: TGTGCCAGCAGCCCACGCCCAGGGTTTATCAATGAGCAGTTCTTC.

In its sample, this clonotype was seen a few times. This chain connects TRBV6-5 to TRBJ2-3; 14 bases match TRBD2. The V and J ends lost 0 bases and 5 bases, in that order; junction bases with no gene match: 1. Per the germline V gene, CDR1 is MNHEY and CDR2 is SVGAGI. This CDR3 is 16 amino acids long. The CDR3 loop reads CASSYSGLAGVDTQYF. The DNA for the CDR3 is TGTGCCAGCAGTTACTCGGGACTAGCGGGGGTAGATACGCAGTATTTT.

This clonotype was observed a handful of times. V and J are TRBV6-9 and TRBJ2-7; D ambiguous. V gave up 8 bases and J gave up 0 bases, with 14 bases separating them. From germline, CDR1 is MNHGY and CDR2 SVAAGI. CDR3 length equals 14 residues. The DNA for the CDR3 is TGTGCCAGCCGTTGGGGTTCCAACTCCTACGAGCAGTACTTC. Amino acid sequence: CASRWGSNSYEQYF.

This chain connects TRBV29-1 to TRBJ1-1; no definite D call. Germline CDR1 is SQVTM and CDR2 is ANQGSEA. The CDR3 has 10 amino acids. The V gene lost 6 bases and the J gene lost 1 base, with 3 bases spanning the gap. The CDR3 DNA reads as TGCAGCGTAAGGAACACTGAAGCTTTCTTT. This translates into CSVRNTEAFF.

The sample holds a few counts of this clonotype. The chain joins TRBV29-1 to TRBJ2-7; D is possibly TRBD2 (6 bases). In germline, CDR1 is SQVTM, CDR2 ANQGSEA. The length of the CDR3 is 13 residues. Trimming pared 6 bases from V and 0 bases from J, leaving 12 bases between. The CDR3 here is CSVQEGRSYEQYF. CDR3 coding DNA: TGCAGCGTCCAGGAGGGGCGCTCCTACGAGCAGTACTTC.

In its sample, this clonotype was seen many times. The chain combines TRBV7-2 with TRBJ1-4, with D possibly being TRBD1 (5 bases). This CDR3 contains 15 residues. V was clipped by 5 bases and J by 7 bases, with 17 bases between them. Germline V gene sequence: CDR1 SGHTA, CDR2 FQGNSA. The CDR3 region is CASSPRMGGIEKLFF. For the CDR3, the DNA is TGTGCCAGCAGCCCCCGCATGGGGGGTATTGAAAAACTGTTTTTT.

In its sample, this clonotype was seen a few times. The gene calls are TRBV10-3 and TRBJ2-5; D is unclear. The CDR3 loop spans 14 amino acids. V was clipped by 0 bases and J by 5 bases, with 10 bases between them. Germline loops: CDR1 ENHRY, CDR2 SYGVKD. The CDR3 DNA is TGTGCCATCAGTGAGTCCGGGCCGCGGGAGACCCAGTACTTC. Residues: CAISESGPRETQYF.

This clonotype has a count of ten or more. This chain connects TRBV2 to TRBJ2-4; D is tentatively TRBD1 or TRBD2 (5 bases each). In germline, CDR1 is SNHLY, CDR2 FYNNEI. The CDR3 runs to 16 residues. The V end was cut by 7 bases, the J end by 2 bases, with 18 bases between. The CDR3 DNA reads as TGTGCCAGCAAGTACCCGGGACCACTCACCAAAAACATTCAGTACTTC. Its translation is CASKYPGPLTKNIQYF.

The V gene is TRBV20-1, the J gene TRBJ2-7, with D possibly matching TRBD1 (6 bases). The germline V and J ends were trimmed by 0 bases and 1 base, with 13 bases remaining between them. The CDR3 sequence is 15 residues long. CDR1 and CDR2 (germline): DFQATT, SNEGSKA (reference sequence). For the CDR3, the DNA is TGCAGTGCTAGAGACAATCCCAGGGGTTCCTACGAGCAGTACTTC. This codes for CSARDNPRGSYEQYF.

This clonotype was counted many times. The rearrangement links TRBV7-9 to TRBJ2-7, with D uncertain. Germline loops: CDR1 SEHNR, CDR2 FQNEAQ (reference sequence). V lost 2 bases, J lost 6 bases, and 11 bases lay in between. There are 13 residues in the CDR3. In DNA form, the CDR3 reads TGTGCCAGCAGCTTAAGTTCATACTCCGAGCAGTACTTC. This translates into CASSLSSYSEQYF.

Many counts were recorded for this clonotype. The V call is TRBV11-2, the J call TRBJ1-2; D remains unclear. Germline V gene lookup returns CDR1 SGHAT and CDR2 FQNNGV. The CDR3 length is 13 residues. Trimming pared 2 bases from V and 6 bases from J, leaving 10 bases between. In DNA, the CDR3 is TGTGCCAGCAGCTTATGGGTTGGGGATGGCTACACCTTC. It translates to CASSLWVGDGYTF.

The CDR3 here is CASSIRLAGGPGQFF. The CDR3 coding sequence is TGTGCCAGTAGTATTCGACTAGCGGGGGGGCCGGGGCAGTTCTTC. The V call is TRBV19, the J call TRBJ2-1, with 14 bases that match TRBD2. J gave up 12 bases and V 3 bases, and 7 bases lay outside the gene matches. The CDR3 has 15 residues. Germline V gene data show CDR1 as LNHDA and CDR2 as SQIVND (reference sequence).

This clonotype was detected only a few times. The rearrangement uses TRBV28 and TRBJ2-2; 11 bases are a match to TRBD2. Looked up from germline, CDR1 is MDHEN and CDR2 is SYDVKM. This CDR3 has 17 residues. Unmatched junction bases numbered 13, after V lost 6 bases and J lost 7 bases. CDR3 bases: TGTGCCAGCAGACCTATAGCGGGGGGGTCTCTGGGCGGGGAGCTGTTTTTT. This translates into CASRPIAGGSLGGELFF.

This clonotype showed up many times. The rearrangement uses TRBV27 and TRBJ2-5; D tentatively reads TRBD1 or TRBD2 (5 bases each). Germline V gives CDR1 MNHEY, CDR2 SMNVEV (reference sequence). The CDR3 has 17 amino acids. Trimming pared 2 bases from V and 4 bases from J, leaving 20 bases between. The CDR3 sequence is CASSLRPGGRNGETQYF. The CDR3 nucleotides are TGTGCCAGCAGTTTACGACCTGGGGGTAGAAATGGAGAGACCCAGTACTTC.

This clonotype was detected ten times or more. The rearrangement joins TRBV28 to TRBJ1-2; tentative D call: TRBD1 (5 bases). CDR1 MDHEN and CDR2 SYDVKM come from the germline V gene. Trimming removed 2 bases at V and 8 bases at J, with 21 bases between. This CDR3 spans 16 amino acids. In nucleotides, the CDR3 is TGTGCCAGCAGTTTAAGGGGCTGGACCGCGGAGGGGGGCTACACCTTC. As protein: CASSLRGWTAEGGYTF.

Many counts were recorded for this clonotype. J is TRBJ2-1 and V is TRBV11-1; 7 bases fit TRBD1. CDR1 SGHAT and CDR2 FQDESV come from the germline V gene (reference sequence). This CDR3 region has 12 residues. The ends lost 5 bases at V and 10 bases at J; junction bases unmatched: 5. The CDR3 DNA is TGTGCCAGCAGCCAGGGACAGCTGGAGCAGTTCTTC. Encoded protein: CASSQGQLEQFF.

The chain combines TRBV5-6 with TRBJ2-7, with 7 positions matching TRBD2. Trimming took 4 bases from V and 2 from J; bases not matched to a gene: 6. There are 14 residues in the CDR3. Germline CDR1 reads SGHDT; CDR2 reads YYEEEE. CDR3 loop: CASSQEGLTYEQYF. As DNA, the CDR3 is TGTGCCAGCAGCCAAGAGGGACTAACCTACGAGCAGTACTTC.

This clonotype was seen repeatedly, ten times or more. The rearrangement links TRBV4-1 to TRBJ2-7; D might be TRBD1 or TRBD2, each matching 5 bases. V was clipped by 4 bases and J by 3 bases, with 16 bases between them. This CDR3 is 15 amino acids long. From germline, CDR1 is MGHRA and CDR2 YSYEKL. The CDR3 sequence: CASSLFRDQDYEQYF. As DNA, the CDR3 is TGCGCCAGCAGCCTATTCCGGGACCAAGACTACGAGCAGTACTTC.

This clonotype was detected many times. V usage is TRBV11-3 and J usage is TRBJ2-1; D remains ambiguous. V gave up 5 bases and J gave up 4 bases, with 6 bases separating them. From germline, CDR1 is SGHNT and CDR2 YENEEA. This CDR3 is built from 12 residues. The CDR3 DNA follows: TGTGCCAGCAGCAAAGGGTACAATGAGCAGTTCTTC. Its protein is CASSKGYNEQFF.

The genes are TRBV5-4 and TRBJ2-1; 11 positions agree with TRBD2. The CDR3 is 16 residues long. Germline lookup yields CDR1 SGHNT and CDR2 YYREEE (reference sequence). The V and J ends lost 2 bases and 12 bases, in that order; junction bases with no gene match: 13. The CDR3 loop reads CASSFPGTSGIHAQFF. The CDR3 nucleotides are TGTGCCAGCAGCTTCCCCGGGACTAGCGGTATTCATGCGCAGTTCTTC.

This clonotype was seen at least ten times. CDR3: CASSPSGRLNTEAFF. As DNA, the CDR3 is TGTGCCAGCAGTCCATCGGGACGTTTGAACACTGAAGCTTTCTTT. V gene TRBV12-3 or TRBV12-4 combines with J gene TRBJ1-1; D is perhaps TRBD1 (5 bases). Trimming pared 5 bases from V and 0 bases from J, leaving 13 bases between. The length of the CDR3 is 15 residues.

In its sample, this clonotype was seen many times. The genes are TRBV7-9 and TRBJ2-7; D is perhaps TRBD1 (6 bases). Between the trimmed V and J ends, which lost 5 bases and 2 bases, there was a span of 19 bases. Germline CDR1 SEHNR, CDR2 FQNEAQ (reference sequence). The CDR3 has 16 residues. The CDR3 here is CASSTPADRSAYEQYF. The CDR3 region has the DNA TGTGCCAGCAGCACCCCCGCCGACAGGTCCGCCTACGAGCAGTACTTC.

V usage is TRBV5-1 and J usage is TRBJ1-6; TRBD1 agrees at 8 bases. In germline, CDR1 is SGHRS, CDR2 YFSETQ. V was clipped by 1 base and J by 6 bases; unmatched bases: 6. The CDR3 is made up of 16 amino acids. As DNA, the CDR3 is TGCGCCAGCAGCTTGAGACAGGGGTCGGCTAATTCACCCCTCCACTTT. Encoded protein: CASSLRQGSANSPLHF.

This clonotype was observed at least ten times. The gene calls are TRBV6-1 and TRBJ2-1; 11 bases match TRBD2. Germline values: CDR1 MNHNS, CDR2 SASEGT. The length of the CDR3 is 16 residues. The junction had 8 bases not matched to a gene; V was cut back by 0 bases and J by 10 bases. The chain's CDR3 is CASSEAHSGRAPEQFF. The CDR3 bases are TGTGCCAGCAGTGAAGCTCATAGCGGGAGGGCCCCCGAGCAGTTCTTC.

There are a few counts of this clonotype. V usage is TRBV9 and J usage is TRBJ1-1; maybe TRBD1 (5 bases). CDR1 SGDLS and CDR2 YYNGEE come from the germline V gene. The CDR3 runs to 15 residues. V was pared by 0 bases and J by 1 base, with 10 bases between. The CDR3 DNA is TGTGCCAGCAGCGTAGGTGGGGGGACGAACACTGAAGCTTTCTTT. This sequence encodes CASSVGGGTNTEAFF.

This clonotype was seen a handful of times. This may be a read error, as it is one base from a much larger clone. V and J are TRBV12-3 or TRBV12-4 and TRBJ1-2; 9 bases match TRBD1. The CDR3 is 12 amino acids. Here the CDR3 DNA reads TGTACCAGCAGCGGGACAGGGTTTGGCTACACCTTC. This codes for CTSSGTGFGYTF.

This clonotype was counted many times. This rearrangement joins TRBV11-2 to TRBJ2-7; 7 bases align to TRBD2. Looked up from germline, CDR1 is SGHAT and CDR2 is FQNNGV. This CDR3 has 14 amino acids. J was trimmed by 3 bases and V by 5 bases; bases with no gene match: 7. CDR3 DNA: TGTGCCAGCAGCGGGAAGCGGGGAGTCTACGAGCAGTACTTC. It is translated as CASSGKRGVYEQYF.

Concerning this clonotype itself: This may stem from a read error, because a much larger clone lies one nucleotide away. This rearrangement joins TRBV9 to TRBJ2-1, with TRBD2 matching over 14 bases. The V gene's germline CDR1 is SGDLS and CDR2 YYNGEE. The CDR3 totals 15 residues. The ends lost 3 bases at V and 4 bases at J; junction bases unmatched: 0. The DNA of the CDR3 is TGTGCCAGCAGCGGACTAGCGGGAGGGTACAATGAGCAGTTCTTC. Amino acid sequence: CASSGLAGGYNEQFF.